The 3 T cell receptor beta chains reported below all come from one sample, sequenced in a study of molecular identifiers for immune sequencing clone quantification. From the PCR reads, TCRdb called clonotypes with MiXCR, one entry per CDR3 protein. The sample consists of roughly 630,000 distinct CDR3 sequences, roughly 23% of them appearing once. Input material: naive CD8+ T cells from blood, with Jurkat cell RNA spiked in. Indicated subset: FACS-sorted CD8+CD4-CCR7+CD45RA+ naive T cells. Source of these receptors: a human donor in good health. Some libraries in this study had Jurkat cell RNA spiked in.

The chain employs TRBV15 and TRBJ2-7; D possibly corresponds to TRBD1 (5 bases). The CDR3 extends over 14 amino acids. V was shortened by 2 bases and J by 2 bases, with 10 bases between the two germline ends. Per the germline V gene, CDR1 is LNHNV and CDR2 is YYDKDF (reference sequence). The CDR3 nucleotides are TGTGCCACCAGCAGACAGGGAATAACCTACGAGCAGTACTTC. Protein sequence: CATSRQGITYEQYF. The whole variable domain, remainder taken from reference TRBV15 and TRBJ2-7, is DAMVIQNPRYQVTQFGKPVTLSCSQTLNHNVMYWYQQKSSQAPKLLFHYYDKDFNNEADTPDNFQSRRPNTSFCFLDIRSPGLGDTAMYLCATSRQGITYEQYFGPGTRLTVT.

This clonotype was observed at least ten times. The rearrangement links TRBV6-1 to TRBJ2-3, with D unclear. The germline V gene has CDR1 MNHNS and CDR2 SASEGT. The CDR3 sequence is 15 residues long. Trimming left V 2 bases short and J 0 bases short, with 9 bases between. The CDR3 is CASSELGPSTDTQYF. The DNA for the CDR3 is TGTGCCAGCAGTGAACTAGGCCCTAGCACAGATACGCAGTATTTT.

The table lists this clonotype with a few counts. The V and J genes are TRBV11-2 and TRBJ1-6; D is perhaps TRBD1 (6 bases). V lost 3 bases to trimming and J lost 7 bases, with 13 bases between them. Germline CDR1 is SGHAT and CDR2 is FQNNGV. CDR3 length equals 15 residues. CDR3 sequence: CASSLGATGNSPLHF. The CDR3 coding sequence is TGTGCCAGCAGCTTGGGGGCCACGGGGAATTCACCCCTCCACTTT.